These T cell receptor beta chains were read from a single sample in a study of blood T cell repertoires in COVID-19. Profiled with immunoSEQ multiplex PCR; TCRdb holds only in-frame clones, not every one. This table holds about 69,000 clones, roughly 80% found once. Sequenced sample: peripheral blood. All receptors derive from a human donor in a cohort sampled during active COVID-19. Each CDR3 is given without its conserved first and last residue. Fields, in order: D gene, V gene, J gene, CDR3 length, CDR3 protein. The D gene is left open where the match is weak.

TRBD2	TRBV9	TRBJ2-2	13	ASSSPGLAGQELF
NA	TRBV7-3	TRBJ2-2	12	ASSLVRNTGELF
NA	TRBV12-1	TRBJ2-2	10	ASSPHTGELF
NA	TRBV2	TRBJ2-7	10	ASSERVYEQY
NA	TRBV7-9	TRBJ1-1	14	ASSPTRGSGNTEAF
NA	TRBV11-1	TRBJ2-2	13	ASSLRQGWTGELF
NA	TRBV10-1	TRBJ2-7	11	ASSESPGYEQY
TRBD1	TRBV18	TRBJ2-2	15	ASSPASGGAGTGELF
TRBD1	TRBV2	TRBJ1-2	13	ASRGPGGWNYGYT
NA	TRBV10-1	TRBJ1-6	12	ASSEDLPDSPLH